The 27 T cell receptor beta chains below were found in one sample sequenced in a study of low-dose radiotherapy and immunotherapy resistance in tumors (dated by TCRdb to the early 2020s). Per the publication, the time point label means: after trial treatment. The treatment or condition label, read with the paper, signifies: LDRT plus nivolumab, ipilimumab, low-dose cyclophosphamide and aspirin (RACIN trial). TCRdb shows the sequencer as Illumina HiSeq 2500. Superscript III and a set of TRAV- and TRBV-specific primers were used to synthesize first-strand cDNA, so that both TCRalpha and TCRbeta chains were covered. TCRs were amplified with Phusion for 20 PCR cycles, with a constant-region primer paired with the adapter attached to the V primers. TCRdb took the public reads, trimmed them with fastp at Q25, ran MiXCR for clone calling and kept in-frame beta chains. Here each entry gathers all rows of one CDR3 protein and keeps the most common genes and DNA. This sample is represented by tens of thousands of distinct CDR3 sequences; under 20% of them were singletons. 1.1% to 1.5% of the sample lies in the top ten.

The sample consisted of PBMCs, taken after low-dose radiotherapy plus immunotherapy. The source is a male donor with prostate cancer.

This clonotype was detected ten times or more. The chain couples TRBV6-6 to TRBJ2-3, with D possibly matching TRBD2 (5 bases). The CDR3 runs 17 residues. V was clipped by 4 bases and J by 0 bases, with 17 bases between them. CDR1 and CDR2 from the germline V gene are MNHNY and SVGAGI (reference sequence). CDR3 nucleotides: TGTGCCAGCAGTTTCACAACGACTAAAAGTAGCACAGATACGCAGTATTTT. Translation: CASSFTTTKSSTDTQYF.

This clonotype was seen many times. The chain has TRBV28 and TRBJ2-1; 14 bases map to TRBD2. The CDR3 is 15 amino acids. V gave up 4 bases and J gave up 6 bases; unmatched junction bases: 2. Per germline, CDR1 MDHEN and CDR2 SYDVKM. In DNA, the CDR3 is TGTGCCAGCAGTTCGGGACTAGCGGGAGCCAATGAGCAGTTCTTC. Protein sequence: CASSSGLAGANEQFF. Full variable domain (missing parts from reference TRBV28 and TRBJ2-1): DVKVTQSSRYLVKRTGEKVFLECVQDMDHENMFWYRQDPGLGLRLIYFSYDVKMKEKGDIPEGYSVSREKKERFSLILESASTNQTSMYLCASSSGLAGANEQFFGPGTRLTVL.

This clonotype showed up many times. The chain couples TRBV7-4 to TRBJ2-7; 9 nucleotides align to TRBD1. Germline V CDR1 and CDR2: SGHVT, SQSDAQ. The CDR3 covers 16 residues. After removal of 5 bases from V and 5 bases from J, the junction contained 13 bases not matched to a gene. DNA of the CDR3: TGTGCCAGCAGCCTCGGAACGGGACAGGGAAGAGACGAGCAGTACTTC. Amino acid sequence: CASSLGTGQGRDEQYF. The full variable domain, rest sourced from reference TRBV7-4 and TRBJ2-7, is GAGVSQSPRYKVAKRGRDVALRCDSISGHVTLYWYRQTLGQGSEVLTYSQSDAQRDKSGRPSGRFSAERPERSVSTLKIQRTEQGDSAVYLCASSLGTGQGRDEQYFGPGTRLTVT.

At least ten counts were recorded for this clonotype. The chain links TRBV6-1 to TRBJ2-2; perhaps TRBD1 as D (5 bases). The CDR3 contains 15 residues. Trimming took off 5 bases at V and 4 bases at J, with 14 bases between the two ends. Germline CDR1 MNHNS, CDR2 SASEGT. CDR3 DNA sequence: TGTGCCAGCAGTCCCACAGGATCGGGCACCGGGGAGCTGTTTTTT. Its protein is CASSPTGSGTGELFF.

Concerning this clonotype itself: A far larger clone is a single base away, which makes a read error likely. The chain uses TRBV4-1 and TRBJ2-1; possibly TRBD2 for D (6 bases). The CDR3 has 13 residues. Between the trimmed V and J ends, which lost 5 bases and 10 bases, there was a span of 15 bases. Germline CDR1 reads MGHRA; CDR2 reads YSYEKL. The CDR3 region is CASSFTRGNEQFF. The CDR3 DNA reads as TGCGCCAGCAGCTTTACCCGGGGGAACGAGCAGTTCTTC.

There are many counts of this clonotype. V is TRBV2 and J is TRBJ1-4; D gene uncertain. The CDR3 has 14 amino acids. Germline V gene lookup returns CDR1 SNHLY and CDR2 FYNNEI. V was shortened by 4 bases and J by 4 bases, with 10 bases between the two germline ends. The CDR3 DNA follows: TGTGCCAGCAGTGTGTCTGGCGTTAATGAAAAACTGTTTTTT. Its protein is CASSVSGVNEKLFF.

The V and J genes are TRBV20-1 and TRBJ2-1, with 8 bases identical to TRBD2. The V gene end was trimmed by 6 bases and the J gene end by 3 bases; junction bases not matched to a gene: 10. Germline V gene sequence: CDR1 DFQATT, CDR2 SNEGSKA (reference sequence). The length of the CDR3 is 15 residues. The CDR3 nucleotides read TGCAGTGCGACCCTGACTAGCGCGGTCTACAATGAGCAGTTCTTC. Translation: CSATLTSAVYNEQFF.

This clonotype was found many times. CDR3 sequence (DNA): TGTGCCAGCAGCTCAATCCGGGACAGGGCCACTGAAGCTTTCTTT. Translation gives CASSSIRDRATEAFF. V usage is TRBV5-4 and J usage is TRBJ1-1, with 9 bases fitting TRBD1. V was pared by 3 bases and J by 4 bases, with 7 bases of the junction left unmatched. CDR1 SGHNT and CDR2 YYREEE come from the germline V gene (reference sequence). The CDR3 consists of 15 residues. Based on the CDR3 plus reference TRBV5-4 and TRBJ1-1, the full variable domain is ETGVTQSPTHLIKTRGQQVTLRCSSQSGHNTVSWYQQALGQGPQFIFQYYREEENGRGNFPPRFSGLQFPNYSSELNVNALELDDSALYLCASSSIRDRATEAFFGQGTRLTVV.

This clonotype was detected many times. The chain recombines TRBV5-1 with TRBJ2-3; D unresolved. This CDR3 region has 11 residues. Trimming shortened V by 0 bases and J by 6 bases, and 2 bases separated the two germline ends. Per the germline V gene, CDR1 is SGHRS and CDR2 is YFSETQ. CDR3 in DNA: TGCGCCAGCAGCTTGGACGATACGCAGTATTTT. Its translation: CASSLDDTQYF.

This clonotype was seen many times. The DNA for the CDR3 is TGTGCCAGCAGCTTGGCGGGGGGCACAGATACGCAGTATTTT. This sequence encodes CASSLAGGTDTQYF. This sequence joins TRBV7-2 and TRBJ2-3, with TRBD2 matching over 7 bases. V lost 3 bases and J lost 1; bases outside the gene matches: 1. This CDR3 is 14 amino acids long. Germline V gene data show CDR1 as SGHTA and CDR2 as FQGNSA.

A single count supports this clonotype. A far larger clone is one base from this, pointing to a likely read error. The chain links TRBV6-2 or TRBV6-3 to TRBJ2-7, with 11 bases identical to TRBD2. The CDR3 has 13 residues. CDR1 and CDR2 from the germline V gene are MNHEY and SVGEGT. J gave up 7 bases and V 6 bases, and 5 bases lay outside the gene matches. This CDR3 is CASRTSGNYEQYF. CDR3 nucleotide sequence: TGTGCCAGCAGGACTAGCGGGAACTATGAGCAGTACTTC.

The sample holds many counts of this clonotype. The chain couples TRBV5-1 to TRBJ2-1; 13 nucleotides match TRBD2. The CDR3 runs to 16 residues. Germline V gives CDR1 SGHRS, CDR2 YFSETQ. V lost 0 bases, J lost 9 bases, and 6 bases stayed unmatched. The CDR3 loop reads CASSLGRLAGGGEQFF. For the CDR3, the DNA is TGCGCCAGCAGCTTGGGTCGACTAGCGGGAGGCGGTGAGCAGTTCTTC.

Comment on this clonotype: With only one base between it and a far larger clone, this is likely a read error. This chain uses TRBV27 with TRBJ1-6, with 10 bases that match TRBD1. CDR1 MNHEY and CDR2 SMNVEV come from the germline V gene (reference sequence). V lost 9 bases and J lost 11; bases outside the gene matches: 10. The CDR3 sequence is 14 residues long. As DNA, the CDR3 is TGTGCCAGTAGGACAGGGGGGCGGAATACACCCCTCCACTTT. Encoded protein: CASRTGGRNTPLHF.

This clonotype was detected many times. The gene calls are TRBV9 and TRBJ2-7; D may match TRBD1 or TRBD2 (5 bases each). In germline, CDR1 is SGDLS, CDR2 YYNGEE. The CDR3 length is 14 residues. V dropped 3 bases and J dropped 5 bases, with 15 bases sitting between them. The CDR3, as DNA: TGTGCCAGCAGCGGTGAGGGACGATCGGACGAGCAGTACTTC. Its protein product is CASSGEGRSDEQYF.

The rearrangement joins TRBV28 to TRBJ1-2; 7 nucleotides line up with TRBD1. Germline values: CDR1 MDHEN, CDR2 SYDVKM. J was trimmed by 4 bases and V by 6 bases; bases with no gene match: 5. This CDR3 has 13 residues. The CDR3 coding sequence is TGTGCCAGCAGCCCGAGGGGGCCCTATGGCTACACCTTC. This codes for CASSPRGPYGYTF.

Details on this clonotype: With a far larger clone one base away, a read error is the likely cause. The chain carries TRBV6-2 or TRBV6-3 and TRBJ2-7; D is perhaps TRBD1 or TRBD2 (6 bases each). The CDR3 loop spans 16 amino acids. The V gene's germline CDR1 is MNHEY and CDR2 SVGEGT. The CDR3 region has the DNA TGTGCCAGCAGTTACTCATGGGGGGCGCCGGGTGACGAGCTGTACTTC. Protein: CASSYSWGAPGDELYF.

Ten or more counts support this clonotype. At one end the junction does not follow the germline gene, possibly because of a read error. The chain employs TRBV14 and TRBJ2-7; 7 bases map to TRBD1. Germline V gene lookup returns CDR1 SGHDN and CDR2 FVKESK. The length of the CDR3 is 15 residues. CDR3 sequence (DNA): TGTGCCAGCAGTCAAGGGGGACAGAGCTCCTACGAGCAGTACTTC. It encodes CASSQGGQSSYEQYF. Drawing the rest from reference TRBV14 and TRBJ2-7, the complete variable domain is EAGVTQFPSHSVIEKGQTVTLRCDPISGHDNLYWYRRVMGKEIKFLLHFVKESKQDESGMPNNRFLAERTGGTYSTLKVQPAELEDSGVYFCASSQGGQSSYEQYFGPGTRLTVT.

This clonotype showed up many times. This chain's CDR3 is CASTGQNQDTQYF. CDR3 sequence (DNA): TGTGCCAGCACGGGACAAAATCAGGATACGCAGTATTTT. V usage is TRBV6-2 or TRBV6-3 and J usage is TRBJ2-3; tentative D call: TRBD1 (6 bases). V lost 7 bases, J lost 6 bases, and 14 bases lay in between. The CDR3 extends over 13 amino acids. Germline-derived CDR1 and CDR2 are MNHEY and SVGEGT.

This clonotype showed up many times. DNA of the CDR3: TGTGCCAGCAGCCGAGCCGGTGGGCAAGAGACCCAGTACTTC. It translates to CASSRAGGQETQYF. This chain connects TRBV7-6 to TRBJ2-5; D unclear. V shed 5 bases and J shed 2 bases, with 12 bases lying between them. Germline CDR1 and CDR2: SGHVS and FNYEAQ. The CDR3 loop spans 14 amino acids.

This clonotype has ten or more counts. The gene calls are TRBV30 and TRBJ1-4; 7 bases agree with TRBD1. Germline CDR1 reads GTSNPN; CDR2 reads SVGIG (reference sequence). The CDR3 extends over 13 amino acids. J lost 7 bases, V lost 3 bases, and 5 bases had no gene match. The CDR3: CAWRTGNREKLFF. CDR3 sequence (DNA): TGTGCCTGGAGGACAGGGAATCGTGAAAAACTGTTTTTT.

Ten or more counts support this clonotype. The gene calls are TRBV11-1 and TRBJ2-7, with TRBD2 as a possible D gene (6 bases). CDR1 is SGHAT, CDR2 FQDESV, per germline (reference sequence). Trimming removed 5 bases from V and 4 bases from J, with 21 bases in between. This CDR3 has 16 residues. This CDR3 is CASSRYRDLKGYEQYF. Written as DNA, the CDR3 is TGTGCCAGCAGCCGATACCGGGACTTAAAAGGTTACGAGCAGTACTTC.

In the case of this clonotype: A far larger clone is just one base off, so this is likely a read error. CDR3 sequence reads: CATRFRSPEQFF. The CDR3 DNA reads as TGTGCCACCAGGTTCCGATCGCCTGAGCAGTTCTTC. The gene calls are TRBV24-1 and TRBJ2-1; D uncertain. CDR1 and CDR2 (germline): KGHDR, SFDVKD. This CDR3 has 12 residues. V lost 7 bases to trimming and J lost 9 bases, with 12 bases between them.

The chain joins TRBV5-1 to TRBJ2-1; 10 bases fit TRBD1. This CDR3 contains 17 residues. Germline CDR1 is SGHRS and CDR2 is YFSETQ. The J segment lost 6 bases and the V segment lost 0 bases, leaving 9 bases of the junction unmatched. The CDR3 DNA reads TGCGCCAGCAGCTTGGCCCCGGGACAGGGGCCCGCCAATGAGCAGTTCTTC. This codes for CASSLAPGQGPANEQFF.

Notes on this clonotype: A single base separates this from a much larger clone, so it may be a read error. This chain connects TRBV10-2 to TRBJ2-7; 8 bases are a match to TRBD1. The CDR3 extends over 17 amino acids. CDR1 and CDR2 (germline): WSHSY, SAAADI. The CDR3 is CASGYVTPGQEVYEQYF. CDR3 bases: TGTGCCAGCGGTTACGTTACTCCGGGACAGGAGGTATACGAGCAGTACTTC.

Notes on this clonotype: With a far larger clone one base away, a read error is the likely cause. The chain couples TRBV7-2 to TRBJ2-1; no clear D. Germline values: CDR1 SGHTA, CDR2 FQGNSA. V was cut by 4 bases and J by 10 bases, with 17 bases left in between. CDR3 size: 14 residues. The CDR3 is CASSSGLVSYEQFF. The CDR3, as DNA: TGTGCCAGCAGCTCAGGTCTAGTATCCTACGAGCAGTTCTTC.

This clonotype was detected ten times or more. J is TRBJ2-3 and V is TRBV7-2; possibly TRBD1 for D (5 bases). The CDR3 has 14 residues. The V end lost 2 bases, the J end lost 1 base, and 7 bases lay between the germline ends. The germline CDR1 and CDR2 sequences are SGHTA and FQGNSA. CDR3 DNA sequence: TGTGCCAGCAGCTTATTAGGGGGCACAGATACGCAGTATTTT. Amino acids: CASSLLGGTDTQYF.

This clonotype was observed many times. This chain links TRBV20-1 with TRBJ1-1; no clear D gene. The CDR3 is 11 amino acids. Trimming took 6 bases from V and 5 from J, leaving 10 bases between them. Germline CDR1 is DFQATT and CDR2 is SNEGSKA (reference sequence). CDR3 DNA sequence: TGCAGTGCCGGATTGAGAACTGAAGCTTTCTTT. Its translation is CSAGLRTEAFF.